Shown below are 32 T cell receptor beta chains from a single sample sequenced in a study of blood T cell repertoires in COVID-19. Produced via immunoSEQ multiplex PCR; TCRdb's table is partial and in-frame only. The sample consists of about 18,000 clones, 91% of them appearing once. Sequences were obtained from peripheral blood. These receptors were taken from a human donor in a cohort sampled during active COVID-19.

The chain uses TRBV7-9 and TRBJ2-1; 10 bases agree with TRBD2. Unmatched junction bases numbered 23, after V lost 10 bases and J lost 5 bases. The V gene's germline CDR1 is SEHNR and CDR2 FQNEAQ (reference sequence). The CDR3 runs to 19 residues. The CDR3, as DNA: TGTGCCACTTACTTAGCCCTGGGAGCGGGAGGGCTTTGGGACAATGAGCAGTTCTTC. As protein: CATYLALGAGGLWDNEQFF.

The chain uses TRBV28 and TRBJ2-1, with TRBD2 matching over 8 bases. CDR1 and CDR2 (germline): MDHEN, SYDVKM. V lost 2 bases and J lost 4; bases outside the gene matches: 7. CDR3 size: 16 residues. The CDR3 region has the DNA TGTGCCAGCAGTTTAACCGGGAGGGAACCTTACAATGAGCAGTTCTTC. Its translation is CASSLTGREPYNEQFF.

The rearrangement links TRBV19 to TRBJ2-3; 8 bases fit TRBD2. V shed 6 bases, J shed 5 bases, and the junction held 7 bases outside the gene matches. The germline gives CDR1 LNHDA, CDR2 SQIVND (reference sequence). The CDR3 has 14 residues. The CDR3 region has the DNA TGTGCCAGTAGACCGGGGGGGGTTGGAGATACGCAGTATTTT. Translation: CASRPGGVGDTQYF. The complete variable domain, with remaining parts taken from reference TRBV19 and TRBJ2-3, reads DGGITQSPKYLFRKEGQNVTLSCEQNLNHDAMYWYRQDPGQGLRLIYYSQIVNDFQKGDIAEGYSVSREKKESFPLTVTSAQKNPTAFYLCASRPGGVGDTQYFGPGTRLTVL.

This chain connects TRBV30 to TRBJ1-5; D uncertain. V was cut by 0 bases and J by 0 bases, with 9 bases left in between. The germline CDR1 and CDR2 sequences are GTSNPN and SVGIG (reference sequence). The CDR3 consists of 15 residues. CDR3 sequence reads: CAWSVRSNSNQPQHF. The CDR3 bases are TGTGCCTGGAGTGTACGGAGCAATAGCAATCAGCCCCAGCATTTT.

This sequence joins TRBV6-5 and TRBJ2-7; TRBD1 matches at 7 bases. Germline-derived CDR1 and CDR2 are MNHEY and SVGAGI. V lost 5 bases and J lost 4; bases outside the gene matches: 11. The CDR3 has 15 amino acids. The CDR3 reads CASSLTGTVGYEQYF. CDR3 DNA sequence: TGTGCCAGCAGTCTAACCGGGACAGTTGGATACGAGCAGTACTTC.

The rearrangement links TRBV19 to TRBJ1-1; 8 bases are shared with TRBD1. Germline-derived CDR1 and CDR2 are LNHDA and SQIVND (reference sequence). The junction had 17 bases not matched to a gene; V was cut back by 10 bases and J by 10 bases. The CDR3 contains 14 residues. Here the CDR3 reads CAISDRAGSTGAFF. In DNA form, the CDR3 reads TGTGCCATTTCGGACAGGGCGGGATCGACGGGAGCTTTCTTT.

The chain is built from TRBV7-2 and TRBJ2-3; D gene unclear. The CDR3 is 14 amino acids. The germline V gene has CDR1 SGHTA and CDR2 FQGNSA. Trimming stripped 4 bases from V and 4 bases from J, with 12 bases between. The chain's CDR3 is CASSWRISADTQYF. The CDR3 DNA reads as TGTGCCAGCAGCTGGCGGATTTCGGCAGATACGCAGTATTTT.

The rearrangement joins TRBV6-2 or TRBV6-3 to TRBJ2-7, with 10 bases that match TRBD2. Germline CDR1 is MNHEY and CDR2 is SVGEGT. The CDR3 totals 20 residues. J was trimmed by 6 bases and V by 1 base; bases with no gene match: 21. This chain's CDR3 is CASSYYPAAGLAGASFEQYF. CDR3 DNA sequence: TGTGCCAGCAGTTACTACCCGGCTGCTGGGCTAGCGGGAGCGTCATTCGAGCAGTACTTC.

The rearrangement joins TRBV6-1 to TRBJ2-5; weak D call: TRBD2 (5 bases). Deletions cut 2 bases from V and 4 bases from J, with 14 bases between. The CDR3 loop spans 15 amino acids. Germline CDR1 reads MNHNS; CDR2 reads SASEGT. The CDR3 here is CASSEWSFRGETQYF. In nucleotides, the CDR3 is TGTGCCAGCAGTGAATGGAGTTTCCGGGGAGAGACCCAGTACTTC.

The chain employs TRBV5-3 and TRBJ1-2, with D unresolved. TRBV5-3 is identified as an open reading frame with a role that is uncertain. The CDR3 is made up of 16 amino acids. Trimming shortened V by 0 bases and J by 0 bases, and 12 bases separated the two germline ends. CDR3: CARSLVPNPANYGYTF. CDR3 coding DNA: TGTGCCAGAAGCTTGGTCCCCAATCCGGCTAACTATGGCTACACCTTC.

The chain has TRBV10-3 and TRBJ2-7; 8 nucleotides agree with TRBD2. The CDR3 is made up of 13 amino acids. Germline CDR1 is ENHRY and CDR2 is SYGVKD. J gave up 3 bases and V 7 bases, and 5 bases lay outside the gene matches. The DNA of the CDR3 is TGTGCCATCAATGCGGGGGGAAACTACGAGCAGTACTTC. Protein product: CAINAGGNYEQYF.

This clone was counted once. The chain combines TRBV19 with TRBJ2-3; the match to TRBD1 covers 8 bases. CDR3 size: 15 residues. V was pared by 5 bases and J by 5 bases, with 9 bases of the junction left unmatched. Germline V gene lookup returns CDR1 LNHDA and CDR2 SQIVND (reference sequence). CDR3 residues: CASSLPTGVLDTQYF. The CDR3 DNA follows: TGTGCCAGTAGTTTACCGACAGGGGTTTTAGATACGCAGTATTTT.

The rearrangement links TRBV5-1 to TRBJ2-1; 10 bases align to TRBD2. J was trimmed by 4 bases and V by 0 bases; bases with no gene match: 4. This CDR3 is 16 amino acids long. Germline loops: CDR1 SGHRS, CDR2 YFSETQ. The chain's CDR3 is CASSLAGLADYNEQFF. CDR3 sequence (DNA): TGCGCCAGCAGCTTGGCCGGACTAGCGGATTACAATGAGCAGTTCTTC.

The V call is TRBV15, the J call TRBJ1-5, with unresolved D. CDR3 length equals 14 residues. With 0 bases removed from V and 5 bases from J, the gap between germline ends came to 8 bases. The V gene's germline CDR1 is LNHNV and CDR2 YYDKDF (reference sequence). CDR3 amino acids: CATSRDRRDQPQHF. The CDR3, as DNA: TGTGCCACCAGCAGAGATAGGAGGGATCAGCCCCAGCATTTT.

The chain carries TRBV7-2 and TRBJ1-2; the D gene is possibly TRBD1 (6 bases). This CDR3 is 15 amino acids long. V was cut by 5 bases and J by 4 bases, with 17 bases left in between. From germline, CDR1 is SGHTA and CDR2 FQGNSA. For the CDR3, the DNA is TGTGCCAGCAGCAAACCGATTACAGGGATCTATGGCTACACCTTC. Residues: CASSKPITGIYGYTF.

The chain recombines TRBV7-6 with TRBJ2-7; tentatively, D is TRBD1 (6 bases). V was clipped by 1 base and J by 6 bases, with 16 bases between them. The germline CDR1 and CDR2 sequences are SGHVS and FNYEAQ. The CDR3 contains 15 residues. DNA for the CDR3: TGTGCCAGCAGCTTAGAAACAGGGAAGGCCCTCGAGCAGTACTTC. It translates to CASSLETGKALEQYF.

The V and J genes are TRBV5-1 and TRBJ1-4; TRBD1 agrees at 10 bases. There are 17 residues in the CDR3. CDR1 is SGHRS, CDR2 YFSETQ, per germline. Losses at the gene ends were 0 bases for V and 4 bases for J; bases not matched to a gene: 6. The chain's CDR3 is CASSLGQGAQNNEKLFF. The CDR3 DNA sequence: TGCGCCAGCAGCTTGGGACAGGGGGCGCAGAATAATGAAAAACTGTTTTTT. The whole variable domain, filled in from reference TRBV5-1 and TRBJ1-4, reads KAGVTQTPRYLIKTRGQQVTLSCSPISGHRSVSWYQQTPGQGLQFLFEYFSETQRNKGNFPGRFSGRQFSNSRSEMNVSTLELGDSALYLCASSLGQGAQNNEKLFFGSGTQLSVL.

This clone was counted once. This chain joins TRBV5-1 and TRBJ1-2; 7 positions match TRBD1. The CDR3 totals 14 residues. Germline lookup yields CDR1 SGHRS and CDR2 YFSETQ. V shed 0 bases and J 4 bases; nucleotides not matched to a gene: 3. The CDR3 reads CASSLVQGTYGYTF. The CDR3, as DNA: TGCGCCAGCAGCTTGGTACAGGGGACCTATGGCTACACCTTC. Full variable domain (remainder filled in from reference TRBV5-1 and TRBJ1-2): KAGVTQTPRYLIKTRGQQVTLSCSPISGHRSVSWYQQTPGQGLQFLFEYFSETQRNKGNFPGRFSGRQFSNSRSEMNVSTLELGDSALYLCASSLVQGTYGYTFGSGTRLTVV.

V and J are TRBV12-3 or TRBV12-4 and TRBJ2-7; D is possibly TRBD2 (5 bases). The CDR3 has 12 residues. The V and J ends lost 3 bases and 6 bases respectively, with 9 bases between them. The DNA for the CDR3 is TGTGCCAGCAGTTTTTCGGGGATCGAGCAGTACTTC. Protein: CASSFSGIEQYF.

V is TRBV10-3 and J is TRBJ2-7; a weak D match, TRBD1 (5 bases). Germline V gene data show CDR1 as ENHRY and CDR2 as SYGVKD. The V end lost 7 bases, the J end lost 3 bases, and 13 bases lay between the germline ends. The CDR3 length is 13 residues. CDR3 DNA sequence: TGTGCCATCATGGAAACAGGTGTCTACGAGCAGTACTTC. Translated, it gives CAIMETGVYEQYF.

About this clone: Germline is not matched at one junction end, which may reflect a read error. The chain uses TRBV9 and TRBJ1-2, with 8 nucleotides matching TRBD1. The germline CDR1 and CDR2 sequences are SGDLS and YYNGEE. This CDR3 contains 14 residues. The CDR3 nucleotides read TGTGCCAGCAGCGTGGGGGGTGCAGGGGGCCCCTCTTCCTTC. This translates into CASSVGGAGGPSSF. The variable domain in full, with the rest retrieved from reference TRBV9 and TRBJ1-2, is DSGVTQTPKHLITATGQRVTLRCSPRSGDLSVYWYQQSLDQGLQFLIQYYNGEERAKGNILERFSAQQFPDLHSELNLSSLELGDSALYFCASSVGGAGGPSSFGSGTRLTVV.

The rearrangement joins TRBV5-1 to TRBJ2-7; 10 bases map to TRBD1. Germline loops: CDR1 SGHRS, CDR2 YFSETQ. The CDR3 sequence is 14 residues long. The J segment lost 4 bases and the V segment lost 3 bases, leaving 4 bases of the junction unmatched. The CDR3 reads CASSSGTGVYEQYF. The CDR3 nucleotides are TGCGCCAGCAGCTCCGGGACAGGGGTGTACGAGCAGTACTTC.

The CDR3 region is CASSLGVGNSPLHF. DNA for the CDR3: TGTGCCAGCAGCTTAGGGGTTGGGAATTCACCCCTCCACTTT. This rearrangement joins TRBV5-5 to TRBJ1-6; D possibly corresponds to TRBD1 (5 bases). The CDR3 has 14 amino acids. Germline CDR1 and CDR2: SGHKS and YYEKEE (reference sequence). V lost 2 bases to trimming and J lost 7 bases, with 10 bases between them.

The chain uses TRBV4-1 and TRBJ1-3, with a possible D match to TRBD1 (5 bases). Trimming cost V 2 bases and J 0 bases, with 5 bases left between them. CDR1 is MGHRA, CDR2 YSYEKL, per germline. This CDR3 contains 14 residues. The CDR3 nucleotides read TGCGCCAGCAGCCAAACAGGCTCTGGAAACACCATATATTTT. Encoded protein: CASSQTGSGNTIYF.

This clone has just one count. In nucleotides, the CDR3 is TGTGCCAGCAACCCGGGACAGAGTAATTCACCCCTCCACTTT. Encoded protein: CASNPGQSNSPLHF. This chain connects TRBV11-2 to TRBJ1-6; 7 bases match TRBD1. The CDR3 is 14 residues long. Germline V gene sequence: CDR1 SGHAT, CDR2 FQNNGV. With V trimmed by 7 bases and J by 6 bases, 6 bases remained unmatched.

The chain carries TRBV4-1 and TRBJ2-7; D possibly corresponds to TRBD2 (6 bases). Trimming pared 2 bases from V and 3 bases from J, leaving 14 bases between. This CDR3 region has 15 residues. Germline loops: CDR1 MGHRA, CDR2 YSYEKL. CDR3 nucleotide sequence: TGCGCCAGCAGCCAAACTTATGGCGGGAACTACGAGCAGTACTTC. This gives the protein CASSQTYGGNYEQYF.

Comment on this clone: A read error may produce the germline difference seen at one junction end. This chain joins TRBV5-8 and TRBJ1-5; D remains unclear. The CDR3 sequence is 16 residues long. Per the germline V gene, CDR1 is SGHTS and CDR2 is YDEGEE. CDR3: CASSLRSRVSYQPRHF. Here the CDR3 DNA reads TGTGCCAGCAGCTTGAGATCTCGGGTTTCTTATCAGCCCCGGCATTTT.

As DNA, the CDR3 is TGTGCCAGCAGCAAACGACAGGGATATGGCTACACCTTC. This codes for CASSKRQGYGYTF. The chain has TRBV7-8 and TRBJ1-2; 7 bases line up with TRBD1. Trimming took 5 bases from V and 5 from J; bases not matched to a gene: 5. The CDR3 has 13 amino acids. Looked up from germline, CDR1 is SGHVS and CDR2 is FQNEAQ.

The chain links TRBV4-1 to TRBJ1-3, with unresolved D. The length of the CDR3 is 15 residues. V was shortened by 1 base and J by 4 bases, with 11 bases between the two germline ends. CDR1 is MGHRA and CDR2 is YSYEKL in the germline V gene. The CDR3 here is CASSQVQTSGNTIYF. Written as DNA, the CDR3 is TGCGCCAGCAGCCAAGTACAGACATCGGGAAACACCATATATTTT.

The chain combines TRBV28 with TRBJ1-3; D is unclear. The CDR3 sequence is 15 residues long. The germline gives CDR1 MDHEN, CDR2 SYDVKM. V was trimmed by 5 bases and J by 2 bases, leaving 13 bases between them. The CDR3 nucleotides read TGTGCCAGCAGTCCAACGCGGGGTACTGGAAACACCATATATTTT. Encoded protein: CASSPTRGTGNTIYF.

V is TRBV12-5 and J is TRBJ1-6; 7 positions agree with TRBD1. Germline CDR1 and CDR2: LGHNT and FRNRAP. V was pared by 10 bases and J by 5 bases, with 5 bases of the junction left unmatched. The CDR3 sequence is 13 residues long. The CDR3 DNA follows: TGTGCTACCTCGGGACAGAATAATTCACCCCTCCACTTT. This sequence encodes CATSGQNNSPLHF.

The genes are TRBV5-6 and TRBJ1-6; D call uncertain. Germline CDR1 SGHDT, CDR2 YYEEEE. The CDR3 has 12 residues. V was pared by 1 base and J by 9 bases, with 5 bases between. The CDR3 reads CASSLNSSPLHF. For the CDR3, the DNA is TGTGCCAGCAGCTTGAATAGTTCACCCCTCCACTTT.